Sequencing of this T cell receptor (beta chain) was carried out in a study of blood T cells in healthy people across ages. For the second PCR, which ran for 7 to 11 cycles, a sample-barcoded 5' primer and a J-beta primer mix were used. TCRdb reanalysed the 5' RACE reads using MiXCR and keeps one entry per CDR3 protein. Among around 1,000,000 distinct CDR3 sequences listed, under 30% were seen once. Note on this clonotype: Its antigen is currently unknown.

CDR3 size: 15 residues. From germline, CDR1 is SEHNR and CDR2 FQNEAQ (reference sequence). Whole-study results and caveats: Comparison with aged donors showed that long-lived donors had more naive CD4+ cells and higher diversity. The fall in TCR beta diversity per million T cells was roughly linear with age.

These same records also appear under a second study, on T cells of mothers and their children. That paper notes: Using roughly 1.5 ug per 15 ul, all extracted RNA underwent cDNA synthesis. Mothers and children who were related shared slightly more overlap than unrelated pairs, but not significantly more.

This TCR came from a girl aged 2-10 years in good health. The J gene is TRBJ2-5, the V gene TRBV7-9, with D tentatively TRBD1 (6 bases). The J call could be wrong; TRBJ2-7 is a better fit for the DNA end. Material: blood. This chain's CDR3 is CASIEGMDRPYEQYF. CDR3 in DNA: TGTGCCAGCATCGAGGGTATGGACAGACCCTACGAGCAGTACTTC.